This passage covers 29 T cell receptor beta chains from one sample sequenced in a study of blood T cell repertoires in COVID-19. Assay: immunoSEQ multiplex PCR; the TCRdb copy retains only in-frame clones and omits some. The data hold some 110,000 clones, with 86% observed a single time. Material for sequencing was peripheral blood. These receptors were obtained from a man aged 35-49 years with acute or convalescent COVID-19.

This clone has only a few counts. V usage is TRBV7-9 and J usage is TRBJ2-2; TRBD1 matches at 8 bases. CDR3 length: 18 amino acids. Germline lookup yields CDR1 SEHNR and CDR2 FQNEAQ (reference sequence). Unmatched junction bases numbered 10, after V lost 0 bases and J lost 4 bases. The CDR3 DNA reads TGTGCCAGCAGCTTAGCGCTAAGTGGTCAGGGGGCCACCGGGGAGCTGTTTTTT. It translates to CASSLALSGQGATGELFF.

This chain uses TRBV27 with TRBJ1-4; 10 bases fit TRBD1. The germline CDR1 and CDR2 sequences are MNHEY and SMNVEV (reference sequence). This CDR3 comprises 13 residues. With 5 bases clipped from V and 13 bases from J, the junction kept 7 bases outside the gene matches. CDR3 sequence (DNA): TGTGCCAGCAGTGGTGCGGGACAGGGGAGACTGTTTTTT. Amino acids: CASSGAGQGRLFF.

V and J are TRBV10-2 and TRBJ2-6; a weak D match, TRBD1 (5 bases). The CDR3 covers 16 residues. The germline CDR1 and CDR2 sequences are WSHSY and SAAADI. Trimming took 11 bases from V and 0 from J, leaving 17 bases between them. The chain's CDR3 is CAGIPGKSSGANVLTF. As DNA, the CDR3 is TGCGCCGGGATCCCAGGGAAGAGCTCTGGGGCCAACGTCCTGACTTTC.

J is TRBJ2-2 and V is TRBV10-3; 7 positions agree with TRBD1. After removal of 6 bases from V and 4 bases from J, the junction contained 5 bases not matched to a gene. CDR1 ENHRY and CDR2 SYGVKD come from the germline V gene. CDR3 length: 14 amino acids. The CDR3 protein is CAIRTGPGTGELFF. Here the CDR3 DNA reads TGTGCCATCAGGACAGGGCCGGGCACCGGGGAGCTGTTTTTT.

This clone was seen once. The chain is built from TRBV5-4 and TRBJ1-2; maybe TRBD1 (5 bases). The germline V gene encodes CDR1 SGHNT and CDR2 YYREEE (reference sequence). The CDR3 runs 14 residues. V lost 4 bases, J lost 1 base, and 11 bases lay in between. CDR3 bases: TGTGCCAGCAGCCCATTCGACAGTAACTATGGCTACACCTTC. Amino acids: CASSPFDSNYGYTF.

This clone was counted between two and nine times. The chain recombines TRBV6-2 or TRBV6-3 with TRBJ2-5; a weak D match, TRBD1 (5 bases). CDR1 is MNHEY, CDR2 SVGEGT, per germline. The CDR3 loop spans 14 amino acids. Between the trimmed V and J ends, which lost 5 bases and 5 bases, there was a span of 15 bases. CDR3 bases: TGTGCCAGCAGTCCCCCTAACAGGCAGGAGACCCAGTACTTC. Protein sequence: CASSPPNRQETQYF.

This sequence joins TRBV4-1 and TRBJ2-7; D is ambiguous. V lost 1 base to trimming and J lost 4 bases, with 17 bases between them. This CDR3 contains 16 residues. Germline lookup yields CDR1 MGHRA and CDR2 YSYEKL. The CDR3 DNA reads TGCGCCAGCAGCCAAGGTCTCCCGCCGGGTTCGTACGAGCAGTACTTC. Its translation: CASSQGLPPGSYEQYF.

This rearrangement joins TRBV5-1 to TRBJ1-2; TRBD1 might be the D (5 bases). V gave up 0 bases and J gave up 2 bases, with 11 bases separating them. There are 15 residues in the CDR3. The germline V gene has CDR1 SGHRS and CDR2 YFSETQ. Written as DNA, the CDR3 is TGCGCCAGCAGCTTGGTAGGGGATTCGAACTATGGCTACACCTTC. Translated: CASSLVGDSNYGYTF. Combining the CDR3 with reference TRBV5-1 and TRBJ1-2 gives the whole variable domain KAGVTQTPRYLIKTRGQQVTLSCSPISGHRSVSWYQQTPGQGLQFLFEYFSETQRNKGNFPGRFSGRQFSNSRSEMNVSTLELGDSALYLCASSLVGDSNYGYTFGSGTRLTVV.

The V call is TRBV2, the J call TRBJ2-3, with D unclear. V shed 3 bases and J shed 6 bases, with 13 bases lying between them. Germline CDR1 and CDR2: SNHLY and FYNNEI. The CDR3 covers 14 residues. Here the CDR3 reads CASSEGSSFDTQYF. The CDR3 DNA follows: TGTGCCAGCAGTGAGGGCAGCTCATTCGATACGCAGTATTTT.

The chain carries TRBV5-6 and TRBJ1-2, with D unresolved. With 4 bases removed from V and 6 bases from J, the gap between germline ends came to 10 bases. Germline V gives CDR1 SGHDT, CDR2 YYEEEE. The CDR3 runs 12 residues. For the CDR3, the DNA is TGTGCCAGCAGCCCCCCCGGGGATGGCTACACCTTC. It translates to CASSPPGDGYTF.

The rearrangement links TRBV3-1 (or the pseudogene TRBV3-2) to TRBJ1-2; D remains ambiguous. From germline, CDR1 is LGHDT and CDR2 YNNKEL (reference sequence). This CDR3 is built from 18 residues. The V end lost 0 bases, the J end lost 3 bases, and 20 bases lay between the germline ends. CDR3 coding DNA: TGTGCCAGCAGCCAAGATCTTTTCGCTTCCCGGGGAGACTATGGCTACACCTTC. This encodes CASSQDLFASRGDYGYTF.

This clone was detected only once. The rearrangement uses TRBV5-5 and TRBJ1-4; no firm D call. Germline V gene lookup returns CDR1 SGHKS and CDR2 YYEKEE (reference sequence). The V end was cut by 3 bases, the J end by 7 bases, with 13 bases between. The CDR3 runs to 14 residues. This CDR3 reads CASSSPTAGEKLFF. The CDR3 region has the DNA TGTGCCAGCAGCTCCCCGACGGCGGGTGAAAAACTGTTTTTT.

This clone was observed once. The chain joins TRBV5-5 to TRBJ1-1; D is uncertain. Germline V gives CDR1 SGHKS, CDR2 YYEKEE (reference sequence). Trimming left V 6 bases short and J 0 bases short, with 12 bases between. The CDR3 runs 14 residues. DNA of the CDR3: TGTGCCAGCACGAACTTTATCATGAACACTGAAGCTTTCTTT. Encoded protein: CASTNFIMNTEAFF.

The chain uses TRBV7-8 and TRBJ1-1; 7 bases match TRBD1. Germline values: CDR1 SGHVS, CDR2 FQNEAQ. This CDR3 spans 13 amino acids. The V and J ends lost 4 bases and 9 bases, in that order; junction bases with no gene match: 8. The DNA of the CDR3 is TGTGCCAGCAGCTCAAACACAGGGGTAAAAGCTTTCTTT. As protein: CASSSNTGVKAFF.

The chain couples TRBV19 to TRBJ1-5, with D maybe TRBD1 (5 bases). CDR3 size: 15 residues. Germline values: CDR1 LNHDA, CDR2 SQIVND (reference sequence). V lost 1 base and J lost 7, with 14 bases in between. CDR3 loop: CASSIGGGEGQPQHF. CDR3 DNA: TGTGCCAGTAGTATAGGAGGAGGGGAGGGACAGCCCCAGCATTTT.

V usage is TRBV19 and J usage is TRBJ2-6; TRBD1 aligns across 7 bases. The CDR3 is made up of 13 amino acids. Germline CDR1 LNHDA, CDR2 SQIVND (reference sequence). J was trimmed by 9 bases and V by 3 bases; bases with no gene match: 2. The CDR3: CASSMGQLNVLTF. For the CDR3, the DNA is TGTGCCAGTAGTATGGGACAGCTCAACGTCCTGACTTTC.

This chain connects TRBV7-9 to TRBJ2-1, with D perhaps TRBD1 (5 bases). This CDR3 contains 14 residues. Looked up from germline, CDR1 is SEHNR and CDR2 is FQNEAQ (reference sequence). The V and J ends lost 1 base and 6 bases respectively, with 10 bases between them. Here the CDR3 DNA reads TGTGCCAGCAGCTTAGTTCTAGGGGTCAATGAGCAGTTCTTC. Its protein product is CASSLVLGVNEQFF.

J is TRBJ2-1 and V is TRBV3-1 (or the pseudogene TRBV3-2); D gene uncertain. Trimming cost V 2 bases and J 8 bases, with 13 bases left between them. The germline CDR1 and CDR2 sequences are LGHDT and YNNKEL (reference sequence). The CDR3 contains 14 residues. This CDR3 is CASSQISLRDEQFF. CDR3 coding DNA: TGTGCCAGCAGCCAAATCTCCCTTAGAGATGAGCAGTTCTTC.

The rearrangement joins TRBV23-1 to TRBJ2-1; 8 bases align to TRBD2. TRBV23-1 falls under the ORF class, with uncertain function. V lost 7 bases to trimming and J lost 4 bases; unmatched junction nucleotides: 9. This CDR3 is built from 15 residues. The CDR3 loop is CASTGGGMGYNEQFF. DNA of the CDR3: TGCGCCAGCACCGGCGGGGGGATGGGATACAATGAGCAGTTCTTC.

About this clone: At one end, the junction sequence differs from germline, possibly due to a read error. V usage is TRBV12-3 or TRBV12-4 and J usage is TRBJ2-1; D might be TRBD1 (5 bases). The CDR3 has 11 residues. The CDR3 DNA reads TGTGCCAGCAGTTTTAGGGGCAGGCTGATCTTC. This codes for CASSFRGRLIF.

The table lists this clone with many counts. In nucleotides, the CDR3 is TGTGCCAGCAGCGAGACTAGCGGGGGGGCCAATACGCAGTATTTT. It encodes CASSETSGGANTQYF. The V call is TRBV6-4, the J call TRBJ2-3, with 14 bases matching TRBD2. V shed 6 bases and J 7 bases; nucleotides not matched to a gene: 6. This CDR3 region has 15 residues. Germline V gene data show CDR1 as MRHNA and CDR2 as SNTAGT.

Written as DNA, the CDR3 is TGTGCCAGTAGTAGCCGGACAGGGGATAATTCACCCCTCCACTTT. It codes for CASSSRTGDNSPLHF. The chain employs TRBV19 and TRBJ1-6; TRBD1 matches at 9 bases. Unmatched junction bases numbered 3, after V lost 4 bases and J lost 5 bases. Looked up from germline, CDR1 is LNHDA and CDR2 is SQIVND (reference sequence). CDR3 size: 15 residues.

The CDR3 nucleotides read TGTGCCAGCGGTCCCGGACAGGGGCTTATCTCAGCCAAAAACATTCAGTACTTC. This translates into CASGPGQGLISAKNIQYF. The V call is TRBV11-2, the J call TRBJ2-4; 9 bases map to TRBD1. Germline loops: CDR1 SGHAT, CDR2 FQNNGV. Losses at the gene ends were 8 bases for V and 0 bases for J; bases not matched to a gene: 14. This CDR3 spans 18 amino acids.

Written as DNA, the CDR3 is TGTGCCTGGAGTAGGACGGGGGTACAAGAGACCCAGTACTTC. As protein: CAWSRTGVQETQYF. This sequence joins TRBV30 and TRBJ2-5; tentatively, D is TRBD2 (6 bases). Trimming pared 2 bases from V and 2 bases from J, leaving 12 bases between. Germline-derived CDR1 and CDR2 are GTSNPN and SVGIG (reference sequence). There are 14 residues in the CDR3.

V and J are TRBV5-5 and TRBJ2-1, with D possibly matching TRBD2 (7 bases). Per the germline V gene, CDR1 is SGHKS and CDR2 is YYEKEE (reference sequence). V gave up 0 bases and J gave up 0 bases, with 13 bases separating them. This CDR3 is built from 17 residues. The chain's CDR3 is CASSLAGRGGSYNEQFF. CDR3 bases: TGTGCCAGCAGCTTGGCGGGTAGGGGGGGCTCCTACAATGAGCAGTTCTTC.

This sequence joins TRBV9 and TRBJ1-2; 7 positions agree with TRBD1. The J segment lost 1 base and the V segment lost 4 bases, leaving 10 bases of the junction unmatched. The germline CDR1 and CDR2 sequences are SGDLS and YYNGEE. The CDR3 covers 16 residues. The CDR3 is CASSTNRGLDNYGYTF. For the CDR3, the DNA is TGTGCCAGCAGCACCAACAGGGGTTTGGATAACTATGGCTACACCTTC.

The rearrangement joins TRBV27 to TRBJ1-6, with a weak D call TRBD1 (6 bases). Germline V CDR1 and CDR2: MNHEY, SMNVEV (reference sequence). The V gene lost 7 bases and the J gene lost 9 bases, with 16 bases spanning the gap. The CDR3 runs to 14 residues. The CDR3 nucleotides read TGTGCCAGCAATAACAGGGTTATTGGTTCACCCCTCCACTTT. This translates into CASNNRVIGSPLHF.

CDR3 in DNA: TGTGCCAGCAGCTTATCGGGAGCTAATGAAAAACTGTTTTTT. Its translation is CASSLSGANEKLFF. J is TRBJ1-4 and V is TRBV7-6; no clear D gene. This CDR3 region has 14 residues. Germline assignment: CDR1 SGHVS and CDR2 FNYEAQ. The ends were cut back, 2 bases at V and 3 bases at J, with 7 bases in the middle. The whole variable domain, filled in from reference TRBV7-6 and TRBJ1-4, reads GAGVSQSPRYKVTKRGQDVALRCDPISGHVSLYWYRQALGQGPEFLTYFNYEAQQDKSGLPNDRFSAERPEGSISTLTIQRTEQRDSAMYRCASSLSGANEKLFFGSGTQLSVL.

The CDR3 reads CASSPTLTGRNTEAFF. In DNA form, the CDR3 reads TGTGCCAGTAGTCCTACTTTAACAGGGAGGAACACTGAAGCTTTCTTT. The chain uses TRBV19 and TRBJ1-1, with D perhaps matching TRBD1 (6 bases). Germline-derived CDR1 and CDR2 are LNHDA and SQIVND (reference sequence). Trimming stripped 5 bases from V and 1 base from J, with 17 bases between. The CDR3 is 16 amino acids.